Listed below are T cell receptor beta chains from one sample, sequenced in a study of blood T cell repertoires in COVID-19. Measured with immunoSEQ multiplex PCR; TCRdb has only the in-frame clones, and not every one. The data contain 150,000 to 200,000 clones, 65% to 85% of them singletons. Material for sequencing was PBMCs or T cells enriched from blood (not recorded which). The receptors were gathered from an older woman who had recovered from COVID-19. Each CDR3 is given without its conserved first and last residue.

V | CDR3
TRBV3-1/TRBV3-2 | ASSRETSGLPYEQY
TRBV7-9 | ASSLGVGEGGNTEAF
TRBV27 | ASSLRFGGYSVEKLF
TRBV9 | ASSPHTVNTGELF
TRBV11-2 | ASSQGHYDEKLF
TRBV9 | ASSVAGGEVTGELF
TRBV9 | ASSVGTSGLTDTQY
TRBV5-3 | ARRRMVRTAVIDGYT
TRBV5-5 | ASSSRRETNTEAF
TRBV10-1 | ASSQGLGTEAF
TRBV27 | ASSFSPFAANEKLF
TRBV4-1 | ASSPPLARGEQF
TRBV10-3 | AISEQNQETQY
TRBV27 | ASSLVGPGANVLT
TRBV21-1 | ASRHGQHNQPQH
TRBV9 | ASSVGGAGGPNGYT
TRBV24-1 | ATSDRDRGTDTQY
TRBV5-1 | ASAEGRRGYT
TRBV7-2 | ASSPGLDRTGELF
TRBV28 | ASSSGQGGTEAF
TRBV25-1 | ASSTDLGSQPQH
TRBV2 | ASSVGAGTGSGQPQH
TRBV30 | AWNTQGQEKLF
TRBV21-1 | ASTSGRFEERNTEAF
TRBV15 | ATSRADFATNEKLF
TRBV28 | ASSLSGGQALTEAF
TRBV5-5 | ASSLVSGISNEKLF
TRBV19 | ASSTTGVGAEAF
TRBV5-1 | ASSPFEVREDTEAF
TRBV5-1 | ASSSSVANTGELF
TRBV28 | ASSGSRWEYRAGTDTQY
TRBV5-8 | ASSLDLGTLEQF
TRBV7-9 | ASRTGGTEAF
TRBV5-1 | ASSLGATVLTDTQY
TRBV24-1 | ATQQGAGEQY
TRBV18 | ASSPGGSLAYEQY
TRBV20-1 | SASSGTGNEQY
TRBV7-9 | ASSGWDYPYEQY
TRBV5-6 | ASSPEYGQVRTDTQY
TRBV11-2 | ASRGNRMNTEAF
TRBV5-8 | ASSLAWGNSPLH
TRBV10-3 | AISDQRGSSYEQY
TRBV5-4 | ASTTQGQNEQF
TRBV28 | ASSSRVGYT
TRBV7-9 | ASSSYQTSGRPLV
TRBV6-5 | ASRVTGASYEQY